The 32 T cell receptor beta chains below all came from one sample that was sequenced in a study of cytotoxic CD8 clonotypes in ibrutinib-treated CLL. Repertoires were generated with immunoSEQ multiplex PCR, while TCRdb's copy carries only in-frame clones and drops some. Of roughly 16,000 clones in the sample, approximately 61% were seen once. The sequences come from PBMCs, collected after 12 months of ibrutinib treatment. The receptors derive from a human donor with chronic lymphocytic leukemia.

The table lists this clone with a few counts. This chain uses TRBV19 with TRBJ1-2; no firm D call. CDR1 and CDR2 from the germline V gene are LNHDA and SQIVND (reference sequence). Trimming took 5 bases from V and 8 from J, leaving 24 bases between them. CDR3 size: 16 residues. The CDR3 loop reads CASSPGEITPVGGYTF. CDR3 nucleotide sequence: TGTGCCAGTAGTCCCGGAGAAATTACCCCAGTGGGCGGCTACACCTTC.

This sequence joins TRBV10-2 and TRBJ2-3, with D possibly TRBD2 on 7 matching bases. Germline lookup yields CDR1 WSHSY and CDR2 SAAADI. V lost 3 bases and J 4 bases, leaving 14 bases between the germline ends. This CDR3 is 15 amino acids long. In nucleotides, the CDR3 is TGCGCCAGCAGTGATCCCACGGGGGGCTCAGATACGCAGTATTTT. Encoded protein: CASSDPTGGSDTQYF.

This clone is medium-sized by share. The rearrangement uses TRBV5-1 and TRBJ1-1; no clear D. The CDR3 covers 13 residues. Germline CDR1 is SGHRS and CDR2 is YFSETQ. Deletions cut 0 bases from V and 6 bases from J, with 9 bases between. CDR3: CASSLAGGSEAFF. The CDR3, as DNA: TGCGCCAGCAGCTTGGCCGGCGGCTCTGAAGCTTTCTTT.

The table lists this clone with a few counts. The rearrangement links TRBV5-4 to TRBJ1-1, with D maybe TRBD1 (5 bases). V was clipped by 3 bases and J by 1 base, with 10 bases between them. CDR1 and CDR2 from the germline V gene are SGHNT and YYREEE (reference sequence). This CDR3 contains 14 residues. The CDR3 sequence is CASSWPGTNTEAFF. CDR3 DNA: TGTGCCAGCAGCTGGCCAGGGACGAACACTGAAGCTTTCTTT.

The J gene is TRBJ1-1, the V gene TRBV28; a weak D match, TRBD1 (5 bases). The V gene lost 8 bases and the J gene lost 4 bases, with 11 bases spanning the gap. Germline V gene sequence: CDR1 MDHEN, CDR2 SYDVKM. The CDR3 covers 12 residues. Written as DNA, the CDR3 is TGTGCCAGCTCCCCAGGGTCCACTGAAGCTTTCTTT. Translated: CASSPGSTEAFF.

The V and J genes are TRBV5-6 and TRBJ1-3; D may be TRBD1 (5 bases). V shed 4 bases and J shed 0 bases, with 11 bases lying between them. The CDR3 contains 15 residues. Looked up from germline, CDR1 is SGHDT and CDR2 is YYEEEE. The CDR3 spells CASSRTQFSGNTIYF. CDR3 nucleotides: TGTGCCAGCAGCCGGACACAGTTCTCTGGAAACACCATATATTTT. Complete variable domain (other parts from reference TRBV5-6 and TRBJ1-3): DAGVTQSPTHLIKTRGQQVTLRCSPKSGHDTVSWYQQALGQGPQFIFQYYEEEERQRGNFPDRFSGHQFPNYSSELNVNALLLGDSALYLCASSRTQFSGNTIYFGEGSWLTVV.

The table lists this clone with a few counts. The CDR3 DNA reads TGTGCCAGCAGCACCCGTCTGGCCAATGAGCAGTTCTTC. It codes for CASSTRLANEQFF. The rearrangement uses TRBV7-3 and TRBJ2-1, with no clear D. Germline loops: CDR1 SGHTA, CDR2 FQGTGA. V dropped 5 bases and J dropped 6 bases, with 11 bases sitting between them. The length of the CDR3 is 13 residues.

The rearrangement joins TRBV6-1 to TRBJ1-2; TRBD1 matches at 7 bases. This CDR3 spans 14 amino acids. V shed 6 bases, J shed 4 bases, and the junction held 8 bases outside the gene matches. The germline gives CDR1 MNHNS, CDR2 SASEGT. CDR3 bases: TGTGCCAGCAGAACGACAGGGAGGGGCTATGGCTACACCTTC. This translates into CASRTTGRGYGYTF.

This rearrangement joins TRBV11-3 to TRBJ2-5; TRBD2 matches at 13 bases. The junction had 8 bases not matched to a gene; V was cut back by 4 bases and J by 9 bases. CDR3 length: 15 residues. In germline, CDR1 is SGHNT, CDR2 YENEEA. CDR3 in amino acids: CASSSRTSGSGAQYF. For the CDR3, the DNA is TGTGCCAGCAGCTCGCGGACTAGCGGGAGCGGGGCCCAGTACTTC.

This chain uses TRBV6-5 with TRBJ1-4; TRBD1 might be the D (6 bases). Trimming took 5 bases from V and 8 from J, leaving 18 bases between them. CDR3 length equals 15 residues. CDR1 and CDR2 from the germline V gene are MNHEY and SVGAGI. The CDR3 is CASSTAPTGFEKLFF. In nucleotides, the CDR3 is TGTGCCAGCAGTACAGCCCCCACAGGGTTCGAAAAACTGTTTTTT.

There are a few counts of this clone. This chain uses TRBV21-1 with TRBJ1-1; the D call in the table, TRBD1, was not verified against the DNA. TRBV21-1 is noted as a pseudogene. CDR3 length equals 14 residues. The CDR3 region is CASFTTGGDAEAFF. In DNA form, the CDR3 reads TGTGCCAGCTTTACGACAGGGGGCGACGCTGAAGCTTTCTTT.

The chain links TRBV7-8 to TRBJ1-5; 8 positions match TRBD1. This CDR3 is built from 15 residues. J gave up 6 bases and V 5 bases, and 9 bases lay outside the gene matches. Germline CDR1 and CDR2: SGHVS and FQNEAQ. CDR3 region: CASSRQGSRGQPQHF. In nucleotides, the CDR3 is TGTGCCAGCAGCAGACAGGGGTCCCGAGGTCAGCCCCAGCATTTT.

This clone was counted between two and nine times. The V gene is TRBV20-1, the J gene TRBJ2-7, with a weak D call TRBD1 (5 bases). The length of the CDR3 is 11 residues. The germline gives CDR1 DFQATT, CDR2 SNEGSKA (reference sequence). The germline V and J ends were trimmed by 4 bases and 7 bases, with 11 bases remaining between them. CDR3 nucleotide sequence: TGCAGTGCTACCCCAGGGCTAGAGCAGTACTTC. Translating gives CSATPGLEQYF.

The chain employs TRBV4-2 and TRBJ1-1, with 7 bases identical to TRBD1. CDR1 is LGHNA and CDR2 is YNFKEQ in the germline V gene. The CDR3 is made up of 15 amino acids. Trimming at V came to 4 bases and at J to 8 bases, leaving 13 bases not matched to a gene. This CDR3 is CASSPTRGKVVEAFF. The CDR3 nucleotides are TGTGCCAGCAGCCCAACCAGGGGGAAGGTAGTGGAAGCTTTCTTT.

The chain combines TRBV4-1 with TRBJ2-7; unclear D gene. V shed 3 bases and J shed 4 bases, with 7 bases lying between them. The CDR3 spans 12 residues. Germline V gene lookup returns CDR1 MGHRA and CDR2 YSYEKL. CDR3 nucleotide sequence: TGCGCCAGCAGCCATAGTGGATACGAGCAGTACTTC. It encodes CASSHSGYEQYF.

The chain couples TRBV5-1 to TRBJ2-3; 11 bases match TRBD2. V lost 5 bases to trimming and J lost 4 bases; unmatched junction nucleotides: 6. This CDR3 contains 15 residues. Germline loops: CDR1 SGHRS, CDR2 YFSETQ. The CDR3 loop is CASSSGRAQADTQYF. CDR3 bases: TGCGCCAGCAGTAGCGGGAGGGCCCAGGCAGATACGCAGTATTTT.

The V call is TRBV19, the J call TRBJ2-2, with unresolved D. The CDR3 length is 15 residues. Between the trimmed V and J ends, which lost 1 base and 2 bases, there was a span of 8 bases. Looked up from germline, CDR1 is LNHDA and CDR2 is SQIVND (reference sequence). CDR3 amino acids: CASSIAHGNTGELFF. Here the CDR3 DNA reads TGTGCCAGTAGTATAGCCCATGGAAACACCGGGGAGCTGTTTTTT.

The chain uses TRBV19 and TRBJ1-5, with a tentative D call TRBD1 (6 bases). With 1 base removed from V and 7 bases from J, the gap between germline ends came to 8 bases. The CDR3 covers 13 residues. Germline loops: CDR1 LNHDA, CDR2 SQIVND (reference sequence). This CDR3 is CASSIGGRQPQHF. The CDR3 DNA sequence: TGTGCCAGTAGTATAGGGGGGCGGCAGCCCCAGCATTTT.

V usage is TRBV30 and J usage is TRBJ2-1; 8 bases are shared with TRBD2. CDR1 GTSNPN and CDR2 SVGIG come from the germline V gene (reference sequence). V was pared by 0 bases and J by 8 bases, with 0 bases of the junction left unmatched. CDR3 size: 12 residues. CDR3 DNA sequence: TGTGCCTGGAGTGTCGGGGGGGATGAGCAGTTCTTC. The encoded protein is CAWSVGGDEQFF.

The table lists this clone with a few counts. This rearrangement joins TRBV30 to TRBJ2-2; no clear D. Deletions cut 0 bases from V and 5 bases from J, with 10 bases between. The CDR3 has 14 amino acids. Germline V gene data show CDR1 as GTSNPN and CDR2 as SVGIG (reference sequence). The CDR3 spells CAWSVQLKTGELFF. CDR3 bases: TGTGCCTGGAGTGTACAATTGAAGACCGGGGAGCTGTTTTTT.

The chain combines TRBV6-1 with TRBJ2-6; D ambiguous. CDR1 is MNHNS and CDR2 is SASEGT in the germline V gene. There are 18 residues in the CDR3. The V gene lost 4 bases and the J gene lost 13 bases, with 29 bases spanning the gap. CDR3 sequence: CASSVIDLCTKSGQVLTF. CDR3 DNA: TGTGCCAGCAGTGTCATAGACCTATGCACAAAGTCGGGCCAAGTCCTGACTTTC.

In its sample, this clone was seen a few times. The chain uses TRBV18 and TRBJ2-2; weak D call: TRBD2 (5 bases). V lost 8 bases and J lost 4, with 23 bases in between. Germline V gene lookup returns CDR1 KGHSH and CDR2 LQKENI. The CDR3 runs to 17 residues. The DNA for the CDR3 is TGTGCCAGCCCTAAACCGTCGGGAAAGTGGAGCACCGGGGAGCTGTTTTTT. Translation: CASPKPSGKWSTGELFF.

The gene calls are TRBV29-1 and TRBJ1-1, with a tentative D call TRBD1 (6 bases). Germline assignment: CDR1 SQVTM and CDR2 ANQGSEA. This CDR3 is 13 amino acids long. The V and J ends lost 2 bases and 2 bases respectively, with 9 bases between them. The CDR3 nucleotides are TGCAGCGTTGAAATACAGGGCAACACTGAAGCTTTCTTT. This codes for CSVEIQGNTEAFF.

J is TRBJ1-5 and V is TRBV27; the match to TRBD1 covers 9 bases. CDR3 size: 17 residues. The germline gives CDR1 MNHEY, CDR2 SMNVEV (reference sequence). The junction had 6 bases not matched to a gene; V was cut back by 3 bases and J by 0 bases. The CDR3 is CASSFSGQGYSNQPQHF. For the CDR3, the DNA is TGTGCCAGCAGTTTCTCGGGACAGGGCTATAGCAATCAGCCCCAGCATTTT.

CDR3: CSVAQGETQYF. The CDR3 DNA follows: TGCAGCGTCGCTCAGGGAGAGACCCAGTACTTC. The gene calls are TRBV29-1 and TRBJ2-5, with D perhaps matching TRBD1 (5 bases). The germline V gene encodes CDR1 SQVTM and CDR2 ANQGSEA. The CDR3 contains 11 residues. Trimming removed 6 bases from V and 4 bases from J, with 9 bases in between.

This clone appeared a few times. The chain uses TRBV4-2 and TRBJ2-7, with 9 bases matching TRBD2. Trimming removed 3 bases from V and 3 bases from J; junction bases left unmatched: 15. Looked up from germline, CDR1 is LGHNA and CDR2 is YNFKEQ. The CDR3 loop spans 18 amino acids. The CDR3 nucleotides read TGTGCCAGCAGCCATCCTCTACTACTAGCGGGCGAGCACTACGAGCAGTACTTC. Its translation: CASSHPLLLAGEHYEQYF.

This clone was picked up one time. The chain combines TRBV19 with TRBJ1-1; 9 bases line up with TRBD1. J gave up 6 bases and V 2 bases, and 1 base lay outside the gene matches. Germline CDR1 reads LNHDA; CDR2 reads SQIVND (reference sequence). The CDR3 runs to 13 residues. The CDR3 DNA reads TGTGCCAGTAGTATACGACAGGGGGCTGAAGCTTTCTTT. Translated, it gives CASSIRQGAEAFF. Full variable domain (rest looked up from reference TRBV19 and TRBJ1-1): DGGITQSPKYLFRKEGQNVTLSCEQNLNHDAMYWYRQDPGQGLRLIYYSQIVNDFQKGDIAEGYSVSREKKESFPLTVTSAQKNPTAFYLCASSIRQGAEAFFGQGTRLTVV.

This clone showed up just a few times. This rearrangement joins TRBV19 to TRBJ2-3; D is unclear. This CDR3 contains 14 residues. The germline V gene has CDR1 LNHDA and CDR2 SQIVND (reference sequence). The ends were cut back, 3 bases at V and 2 bases at J, with 9 bases in the middle. The CDR3 sequence is CASSMYQATDTQYF. The CDR3 DNA reads as TGTGCCAGTAGTATGTATCAGGCCACAGATACGCAGTATTTT.

The chain is built from TRBV19 and TRBJ1-4; D unresolved. The CDR3 length is 14 residues. Trimming cost V 2 bases and J 4 bases, with 8 bases left between them. From germline, CDR1 is LNHDA and CDR2 SQIVND (reference sequence). CDR3 coding DNA: TGTGCCAGTAGTATACGGCGGATTAATGAAAAACTGTTTTTT. As protein: CASSIRRINEKLFF.

The chain is built from TRBV2 and TRBJ2-3; TRBD2 agrees at 10 bases. This CDR3 is built from 14 residues. V lost 9 bases and J lost 0; bases outside the gene matches: 3. Looked up from germline, CDR1 is SNHLY and CDR2 is FYNNEI. The CDR3 loop is CARKTSGSTDTQYF. The CDR3, as DNA: TGTGCCAGAAAGACTAGCGGGAGCACAGATACGCAGTATTTT.

The genes are TRBV27 and TRBJ1-2; 12 bases agree with TRBD1. Germline values: CDR1 MNHEY, CDR2 SMNVEV (reference sequence). After removal of 6 bases from V and 8 bases from J, the junction contained 4 bases not matched to a gene. The length of the CDR3 is 13 residues. CDR3 nucleotide sequence: TGTGCCAGCAGGGGACAGGGGGCGTGGGGCTACACCTTC. Translated: CASRGQGAWGYTF.

This clone came up a few times. The chain links TRBV5-8 to TRBJ1-5; a weak D match, TRBD1 (5 bases). CDR1 SGHTS and CDR2 YDEGEE come from the germline V gene. CDR3 size: 11 residues. V was pared by 5 bases and J by 12 bases, with 12 bases between. The CDR3 nucleotides read TGTGCCAGCAGACCCATCGGACACCAGCATTTT. It codes for CASRPIGHQHF.